The 24 T cell receptor beta chains reported below all come from one sample, sequenced in a study of CD8 T cells in ankylosing spondylitis. Overall study results and limits: Apparently characteristic of ankylosing spondylitis blood was a TCR beta motif (roughly eight highly homologous variants).

TCRdb re-called the 5' RACE reads with MiXCR, one entry per CDR3 protein. In the table there are about 840,000 distinct CDR3 sequences, approximately 12% of which are singletons. The antigens these receptors bind are not known. Sequenced: blood, either unsorted or a sorted T cell fraction (not recorded which). The origin of the receptors is a male donor with ankylosing spondylitis.

The chain uses TRBV6-2 or TRBV6-3 and TRBJ1-1; no reliable D call. Germline assignment: CDR1 MNHEY and CDR2 SVGEGT. The V end was cut by 6 bases, the J end by 6 bases, with 14 bases between. The CDR3 has 13 residues. The DNA for the CDR3 is TGTGCCAGCAGGATATTAAGGTATGCTGAAGCTTTCTTT. Translating gives CASRILRYAEAFF.

The V and J genes are TRBV6-1 and TRBJ1-1; no clear D gene. Germline V gene data show CDR1 as MNHNS and CDR2 as SASEGT. Trimming cost V 2 bases and J 3 bases, with 7 bases left between them. The length of the CDR3 is 13 residues. The CDR3: CASSELRYTEAFF. Written as DNA, the CDR3 is TGTGCCAGCAGTGAATTGAGATACACTGAAGCTTTCTTT.

This clonotype was detected a few times. The chain is built from TRBV7-3 and TRBJ2-3; D is possibly TRBD1 (5 bases). The CDR3 loop spans 16 amino acids. CDR1 is SGHTA and CDR2 is FQGTGA in the germline V gene. V shed 5 bases and J shed 8 bases, with 23 bases lying between them. This CDR3 reads CASSQIPRVALGTQYF. Written as DNA, the CDR3 is TGTGCCAGCAGCCAAATCCCCAGGGTTGCACTGGGTACGCAGTATTTT. The whole variable domain, filled in from reference TRBV7-3 and TRBJ2-3, reads GAGVSQTPSNKVTEKGKYVELRCDPISGHTALYWYRQSLGQGPEFLIYFQGTGAADDSGLPNDRFFAVRPEGSVSTLKIQRTERGDSAVYLCASSQIPRVALGTQYFGPGTRLTVL.

The chain is built from TRBV7-2 and TRBJ2-3, with D possibly matching TRBD2 (6 bases). V was pared by 1 base and J by 2 bases, with 16 bases between. Germline CDR1 SGHTA, CDR2 FQGNSA. There are 17 residues in the CDR3. CDR3 region: CASSLGFGSGDTDTQYF. The CDR3 DNA is TGTGCCAGCAGCTTAGGTTTCGGTAGCGGAGACACAGATACGCAGTATTTT.

The genes are TRBV7-2 and TRBJ1-2; 11 nucleotides line up with TRBD1. This CDR3 comprises 16 residues. Germline loops: CDR1 SGHTA, CDR2 FQGNSA. V dropped 4 bases and J dropped 3; count of bases not matched to a gene: 7. CDR3 amino acids: CASSSGTGGRYYGYTF. The CDR3 DNA follows: TGTGCCAGCAGCTCAGGGACAGGGGGTCGGTACTATGGCTACACCTTC.

This clonotype has just a few counts. The genes are TRBV6-1 and TRBJ2-7; D might be TRBD1 (6 bases). CDR1 is MNHNS, CDR2 SASEGT, per germline. CDR3 length equals 15 residues. V lost 0 bases and J lost 2, with 11 bases in between. CDR3: CASSEALGDTYEQYF. DNA for the CDR3: TGTGCCAGCAGTGAAGCGCTGGGGGACACCTACGAGCAGTACTTC.

A single count supports this clonotype. The chain employs TRBV20-1 and TRBJ2-7, with D hard to call. From germline, CDR1 is DFQATT and CDR2 SNEGSKA (reference sequence). The CDR3 length is 12 residues. V was pared by 2 bases and J by 0 bases, with 5 bases between. The CDR3 nucleotides read TGCAGTGCTAGAAGGCCCTCCTACGAGCAGTACTTC. Its protein is CSARRPSYEQYF.

This clonotype was recorded many times. The chain employs TRBV7-9 and TRBJ1-6, with 7 bases matching TRBD1. V lost 0 bases, J lost 6 bases, and 5 bases stayed unmatched. The CDR3 consists of 16 residues. Per germline, CDR1 SEHNR and CDR2 FQNEAQ (reference sequence). CDR3 amino acids: CASSLALGQPNSPLHF. Written as DNA, the CDR3 is TGTGCCAGCAGCTTAGCGCTGGGACAGCCTAATTCACCCCTCCACTTT.

In its sample, this clonotype was seen many times. V gene TRBV6-1 combines with J gene TRBJ1-1; a possible D gene is TRBD1 (5 bases). Germline V gene lookup returns CDR1 MNHNS and CDR2 SASEGT. This CDR3 has 11 amino acids. With 10 bases removed from V and 5 bases from J, the gap between germline ends came to 11 bases. Written as DNA, the CDR3 is TGTGCCACCAAACGACAGACTGAAGCTTTCTTT. The encoded protein is CATKRQTEAFF.

This clonotype showed up just a few times. Mismatch with germline at one junction end may stem from a read error. This chain connects TRBV5-1 to TRBJ2-3, with 13 bases that match TRBD2. The CDR3 contains 18 residues. Germline assignment: CDR1 SGHRS and CDR2 YFSETQ. CDR3 in amino acids: CASSLGLAGLIRPDTQYF. CDR3 in DNA: TGCGCCAGCAGTTTGGGACTAGCGGGGCTTATCCGACCAGATACGCAGTATTTT.

There are many counts of this clonotype. The rearrangement links TRBV29-1 to TRBJ1-1; D possibly corresponds to TRBD1 (5 bases). Germline CDR1 reads SQVTM; CDR2 reads ANQGSEA. The V and J ends lost 4 bases and 1 base respectively, with 13 bases between them. This CDR3 comprises 14 residues. The CDR3: CSVAGGARNTEAFF. In DNA, the CDR3 is TGCAGCGTTGCTGGCGGGGCTAGGAACACTGAAGCTTTCTTT.

This clonotype has ten or more counts. The chain uses TRBV12-3 or TRBV12-4 and TRBJ2-7; perhaps TRBD1 as D (5 bases). The CDR3 runs 18 residues. V was trimmed by 3 bases and J by 7 bases, leaving 28 bases between them. Written as DNA, the CDR3 is TGTGCCAGCAGTTTCGAAACAGGACCCAGGGTCGGATCAAAAGAGCAGTACTTC. Protein product: CASSFETGPRVGSKEQYF.

This clonotype has just a few counts. V usage is TRBV4-3 and J usage is TRBJ1-1, with TRBD1 identical over 8 bases. The CDR3 is made up of 18 amino acids. Per the germline V gene, CDR1 is LGHNA and CDR2 is YSLEER. The V gene end was trimmed by 0 bases and the J gene end by 5 bases; junction bases not matched to a gene: 14. The CDR3 reads CASSQEGSSGGARTEAFF. The CDR3 coding sequence is TGCGCCAGCAGCCAAGAAGGGTCGTCAGGGGGCGCGAGGACTGAAGCTTTCTTT.

This clonotype was observed many times. The chain couples TRBV20-1 to TRBJ1-1; D is ambiguous. Germline V CDR1 and CDR2: DFQATT, SNEGSKA (reference sequence). The CDR3 loop spans 14 amino acids. Trimming shortened V by 0 bases and J by 6 bases, and 14 bases separated the two germline ends. CDR3 amino acids: CSARDRPGRAEAFF. The CDR3 DNA reads as TGCAGTGCTAGAGATAGGCCGGGAAGGGCTGAAGCTTTCTTT.

This clonotype was recorded many times. The J gene is TRBJ2-7, the V gene TRBV20-1; D perhaps matches TRBD1 (6 bases). The V end was cut by 3 bases, the J end by 0 bases, with 12 bases between. This CDR3 spans 14 amino acids. The germline gives CDR1 DFQATT, CDR2 SNEGSKA (reference sequence). CDR3 DNA: TGCAGTGCTAGTCAGGGGCTAGACTCCTACGAGCAGTACTTC. This translates into CSASQGLDSYEQYF.

This clonotype was seen more than once but under ten times. This sequence joins TRBV5-1 and TRBJ1-3, with no clear D. V was shortened by 0 bases and J by 1 base, with 8 bases between the two germline ends. The CDR3 totals 15 residues. CDR1 SGHRS and CDR2 YFSETQ come from the germline V gene. The CDR3 protein is CASSLGPQSGNTIYF. The CDR3 nucleotides are TGCGCCAGCAGCTTGGGTCCCCAATCTGGAAACACCATATATTTT.

Many counts were recorded for this clonotype. This chain joins TRBV5-5 and TRBJ2-7; D gene unclear. CDR1 is SGHKS, CDR2 YYEKEE, per germline (reference sequence). The length of the CDR3 is 12 residues. The V gene lost 3 bases and the J gene lost 3 bases, with 7 bases spanning the gap. CDR3 bases: TGTGCCAGCAGCTCGACCCACTACGAGCAGTACTTC. Translation: CASSSTHYEQYF. Supplemented by reference TRBV5-5 and TRBJ2-7, the full variable domain reads DAGVTQSPTHLIKTRGQQVTLRCSPISGHKSVSWYQQVLGQGPQFIFQYYEKEERGRGNFPDRFSARQFPNYSSELNVNALLLGDSALYLCASSSTHYEQYFGPGTRLTVT.

The rearrangement links TRBV20-1 to TRBJ1-1, with 7 positions matching TRBD1. Trimming took 6 bases from V and 0 from J; bases not matched to a gene: 4. CDR3 length: 13 residues. CDR1 and CDR2 from the germline V gene are DFQATT and SNEGSKA (reference sequence). CDR3: CSASDRVNTEAFF. In DNA form, the CDR3 reads TGCAGTGCCTCCGACAGGGTGAACACTGAAGCTTTCTTT.

There are a few counts of this clonotype. The gene calls are TRBV10-3 and TRBJ2-7, with a possible D match to TRBD2 (6 bases). The germline V and J ends were trimmed by 3 bases and 3 bases, with 12 bases remaining between them. Germline V gene lookup returns CDR1 ENHRY and CDR2 SYGVKD. This CDR3 has 14 residues. The CDR3 DNA reads as TGTGCCATCAGTGATCCGGGACTTCTCTACGAGCAGTACTTC. As protein: CAISDPGLLYEQYF.

This chain connects TRBV28 to TRBJ2-7, with a weak D call TRBD1 (6 bases). V lost 7 bases and J lost 4, with 11 bases in between. The germline CDR1 and CDR2 sequences are MDHEN and SYDVKM. This CDR3 is built from 12 residues. The CDR3 DNA is TGTGCCAGCACCGGGACAACATACGAGCAGTACTTC. Encoded protein: CASTGTTYEQYF. Full variable domain (rest looked up from reference TRBV28 and TRBJ2-7): DVKVTQSSRYLVKRTGEKVFLECVQDMDHENMFWYRQDPGLGLRLIYFSYDVKMKEKGDIPEGYSVSREKKERFSLILESASTNQTSMYLCASTGTTYEQYFGPGTRLTVT.

This clonotype was picked up a small number of times. V usage is TRBV5-1 and J usage is TRBJ1-2; a weak D match, TRBD1 (5 bases). With 2 bases removed from V and 4 bases from J, the gap between germline ends came to 12 bases. This CDR3 is 14 amino acids long. Germline CDR1 and CDR2: SGHRS and YFSETQ. As DNA, the CDR3 is TGCGCCAGCAGCTTTAACAGAGACAGCTATGGCTACACCTTC. It is translated as CASSFNRDSYGYTF.

This clonotype was observed a handful of times. The chain recombines TRBV7-2 with TRBJ2-2, with unresolved D. With 5 bases removed from V and 1 base from J, the gap between germline ends came to 11 bases. The CDR3 has 15 amino acids. The germline V gene has CDR1 SGHTA and CDR2 FQGNSA. The CDR3 here is CASSPRPRNTGELFF. The CDR3 bases are TGTGCCAGCAGCCCACGACCGCGGAACACCGGGGAGCTGTTTTTT.

The chain combines TRBV13 with TRBJ1-1; TRBD1 matches at 8 bases. The J segment lost 1 base and the V segment lost 4 bases, leaving 14 bases of the junction unmatched. Germline V gene sequence: CDR1 PRHDT, CDR2 FYEKMQ (reference sequence). CDR3 size: 18 residues. CDR3 protein: CASSYWEWRQGSNTEAFF. The CDR3 bases are TGTGCCAGCAGCTATTGGGAATGGCGACAGGGGTCGAACACTGAAGCTTTCTTT. The entire variable domain, with the rest obtained from reference TRBV13 and TRBJ1-1, is as follows: AAGVIQSPRHLIKEKRETATLKCYPIPRHDTVYWYQQGPGQDPQFLISFYEKMQSDKGSIPDRFSAQQFSDYHSELNMSSLELGDSALYFCASSYWEWRQGSNTEAFFGQGTRLTVV.

The J gene is TRBJ2-7, the V gene TRBV5-5; the D gene could be TRBD1 or TRBD2 (5 bases each). Trimming removed 6 bases from V and 4 bases from J, with 20 bases in between. Germline CDR1 reads SGHKS; CDR2 reads YYEKEE (reference sequence). The length of the CDR3 is 15 residues. CDR3 sequence (DNA): TGTGCCAGCACCGTCACACCGGGGCCGGCGTACGAGCAGTACTTC. Its protein is CASTVTPGPAYEQYF.